One and the same sample provided the 9 T cell receptor beta chains below, sequenced in a study of T cells in narcolepsy listed by TCRdb under 2018. Libraries were constructed by the immunoSEQ multiplex PCR assay. TCRdb stores this immuneACCESS table with in-frame sequences only. Part of the clones is absent; in the studies checked, under half of the shortfall reflects unresolved V genes, and no reason is known for the rest. Counted in this sample were some 24,000 clones; 75% to 90% of them appeared once. Clones ranked in the top ten supply 1% to 1.5% of the sample. Source material: CD45RA- memory CD4+ T cells from PBMCs. The sample's cell subset or site label is to be understood as: memory T cells sorted ex vivo from peripheral blood. These receptors were collected from a human donor with narcolepsy.

Only one count was recorded for this clone. CDR3 sequence (DNA): TGCGCCAGCTTCGGGACTCCACAAGAGACCCAGTACTTC. It is translated as CASFGTPQETQYF. The rearrangement uses TRBV5-1 and TRBJ2-5, with a weak D call TRBD2 (6 bases). V lost 7 bases, J lost 2 bases, and 12 bases lay in between. The CDR3 is 13 residues long. Germline CDR1 is SGHRS and CDR2 is YFSETQ.

This sequence joins TRBV28 and TRBJ1-3; the D gene is possibly TRBD1 (6 bases). V shed 6 bases and J shed 4 bases, with 16 bases lying between them. The CDR3 contains 15 residues. The germline CDR1 and CDR2 sequences are MDHEN and SYDVKM. The CDR3 protein is CASSTITGRGNTIYF. CDR3 DNA sequence: TGTGCCAGCAGCACCATAACAGGGCGCGGAAACACCATATATTTT.

The chain carries TRBV16 and TRBJ1-2; D not resolved. Trimming stripped 1 base from V and 8 bases from J, with 14 bases between. The germline V gene has CDR1 KGHSY and CDR2 FQNENV. The CDR3 is 14 amino acids. The CDR3 loop reads CASSQFTPSEGYTF. The DNA for the CDR3 is TGTGCCAGCAGCCAATTCACACCCTCGGAGGGCTACACCTTC.

The chain recombines TRBV28 with TRBJ2-5; D is perhaps TRBD1 (5 bases). The CDR3 extends over 14 amino acids. Germline V gene sequence: CDR1 MDHEN, CDR2 SYDVKM. V lost 3 bases and J 4 bases, leaving 12 bases between the germline ends. The CDR3 protein is CASSFRVGIETQYF. CDR3 nucleotides: TGTGCCAGCAGTTTCAGGGTTGGGATAGAGACCCAGTACTTC.

This clone was seen just once. The chain has TRBV5-1 and TRBJ2-2; 7 bases fit TRBD2. This CDR3 comprises 15 residues. In germline, CDR1 is SGHRS, CDR2 YFSETQ. J gave up 0 bases and V 6 bases, and 5 bases lay outside the gene matches. The CDR3 region is CASTSGGSNTGELFF. As DNA, the CDR3 is TGCGCCAGCACCTCGGGGGGTTCGAACACCGGGGAGCTGTTTTTT.

The chain recombines TRBV9 with TRBJ1-4; tentative D call: TRBD1 (5 bases). With 0 bases removed from V and 3 bases from J, the gap between germline ends came to 15 bases. The CDR3 runs to 17 residues. Germline V gene data show CDR1 as SGDLS and CDR2 as YYNGEE. The CDR3 DNA sequence: TGTGCCAGCAGCGTAGCCCCCCACGGGGGATCTAATGAAAAACTGTTTTTT. Its translation is CASSVAPHGGSNEKLFF.

The chain joins TRBV30 to TRBJ2-5; weak D call: TRBD1 (5 bases). The CDR3 totals 13 residues. From germline, CDR1 is GTSNPN and CDR2 SVGIG (reference sequence). V dropped 0 bases and J dropped 7 bases, with 12 bases sitting between them. The CDR3 protein is CAWSVQEGVTQYF. For the CDR3, the DNA is TGTGCCTGGAGTGTACAGGAAGGGGTGACCCAGTACTTC.

The chain recombines TRBV7-3 with TRBJ1-1; D unclear. This CDR3 is 15 amino acids long. Looked up from germline, CDR1 is SGHTA and CDR2 is FQGTGA. The V gene lost 1 base and the J gene lost 3 bases, with 12 bases spanning the gap. CDR3 protein: CASSLMGGIDTEAFF. The CDR3 nucleotides are TGTGCCAGCAGCTTAATGGGCGGGATTGACACTGAAGCTTTCTTT.

Here the CDR3 reads CASSPGQISGNTIYF. CDR3 coding DNA: TGTGCCAGCAGTCCGGGACAGATCTCTGGAAACACCATATATTTT. The chain links TRBV6-5 to TRBJ1-3; 7 nucleotides agree with TRBD1. In germline, CDR1 is MNHEY, CDR2 SVGAGI. The CDR3 totals 15 residues. The V segment lost 5 bases and the J segment 0 bases; nucleotides outside the gene matches: 4.